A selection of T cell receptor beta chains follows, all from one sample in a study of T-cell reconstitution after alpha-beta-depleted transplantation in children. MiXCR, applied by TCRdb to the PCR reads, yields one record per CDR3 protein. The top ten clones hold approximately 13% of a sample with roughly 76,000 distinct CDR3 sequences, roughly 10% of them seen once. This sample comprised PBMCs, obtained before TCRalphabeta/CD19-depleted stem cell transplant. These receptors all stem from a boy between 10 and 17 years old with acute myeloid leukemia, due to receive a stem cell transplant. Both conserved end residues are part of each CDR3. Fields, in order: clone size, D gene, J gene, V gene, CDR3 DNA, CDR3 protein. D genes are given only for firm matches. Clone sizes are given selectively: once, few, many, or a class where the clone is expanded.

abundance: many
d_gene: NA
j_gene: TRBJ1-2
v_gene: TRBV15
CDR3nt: TGTGCCACCAGCAGAGATCCGGGGCAGCTGAACTATGGCTACACCTTC
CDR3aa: CATSRDPGQLNYGYTF

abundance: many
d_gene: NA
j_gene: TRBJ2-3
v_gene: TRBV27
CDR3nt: TGTGCCAGCAGTTTCAGGGTTCCAGATACGCAGTATTTT
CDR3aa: CASSFRVPDTQYF

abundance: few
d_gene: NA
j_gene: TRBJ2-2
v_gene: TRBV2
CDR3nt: TGTGCCAGCATTTCAGCTAGCGTCACCGGGGAGCTGTTTTTT
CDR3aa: CASISASVTGELFF

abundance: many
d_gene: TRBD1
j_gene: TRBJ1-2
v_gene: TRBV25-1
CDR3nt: TGTGCCAGCAGCGCCCCGGGACAGGGTAGAGATGGCTACACCTTC
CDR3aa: CASSAPGQGRDGYTF

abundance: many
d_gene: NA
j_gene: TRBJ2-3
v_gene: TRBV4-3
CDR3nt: TGCGCCAGCAGCCAAGTGTCCGGGTTATCAGATACGCAGTATTTT
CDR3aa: CASSQVSGLSDTQYF

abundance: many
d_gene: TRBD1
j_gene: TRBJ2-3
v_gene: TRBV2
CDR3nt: TGTGCCAGCAGTGCGGACAGGGGAGCGGCAGATACGCAGTATTTT
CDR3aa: CASSADRGAADTQYF

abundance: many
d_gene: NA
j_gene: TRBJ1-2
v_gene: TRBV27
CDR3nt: TGTGCCAGCAGTTTATCCGGAAGTATACCCTACACCTTC
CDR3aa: CASSLSGSIPYTF

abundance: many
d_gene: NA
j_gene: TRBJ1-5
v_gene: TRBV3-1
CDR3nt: TGTGCCAGCAGCCAAGGGGGACGGATGAATCAGCCCCAGCATTTT
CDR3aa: CASSQGGRMNQPQHF

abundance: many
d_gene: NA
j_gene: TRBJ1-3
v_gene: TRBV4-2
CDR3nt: TGTGCCAGCAGCCAAGAGTGGGGGGGCGCTGGAAACACCATATATTTT
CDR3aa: CASSQEWGGAGNTIYF

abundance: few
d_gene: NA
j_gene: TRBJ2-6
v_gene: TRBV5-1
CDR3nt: TGCGCCAGCAGCCCCCAATGGGGGAACTCTGGGGCCAACGTCCTGACTTTC
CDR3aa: CASSPQWGNSGANVLTF

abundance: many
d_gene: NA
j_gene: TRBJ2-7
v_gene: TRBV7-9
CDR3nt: TGTGCCAGCAGCTTGAGTAGCGGACGCTACGAGCAGTACTTC
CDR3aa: CASSLSSGRYEQYF

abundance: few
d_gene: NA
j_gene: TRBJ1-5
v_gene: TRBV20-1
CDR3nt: TGCAGTGCTAGCGAGGGAGCCCCCCAGCCCCAGCATTTT
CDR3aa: CSASEGAPQPQHF

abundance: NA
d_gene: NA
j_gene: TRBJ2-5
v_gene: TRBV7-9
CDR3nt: TGTGCCAGCAGCTACACGGAGGCCCAGTACTTC
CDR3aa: CASSYTEAQYF

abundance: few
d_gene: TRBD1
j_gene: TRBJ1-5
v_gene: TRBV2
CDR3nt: TGTGCCACCGCTAGGGGGACAGGGCTGGATCAGCCCCAGCATTTT
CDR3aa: CATARGTGLDQPQHF

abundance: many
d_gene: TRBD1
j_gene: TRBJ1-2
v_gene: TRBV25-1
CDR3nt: TGTGCCAGCAGTGAATGGGGACAGGGGGCGCTGAGTTATGGCTACACCTTC
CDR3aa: CASSEWGQGALSYGYTF

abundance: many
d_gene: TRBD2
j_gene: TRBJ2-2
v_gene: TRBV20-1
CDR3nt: TGCAGTGCTATGGGTACTAGCGGGTACACCGGGGAGCTGTTTTTT
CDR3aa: CSAMGTSGYTGELFF

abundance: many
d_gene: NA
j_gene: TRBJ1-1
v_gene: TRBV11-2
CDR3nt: TGTGCCAGCAGCTTAGTGGCGGCTGAAGCTTTCTTT
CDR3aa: CASSLVAAEAFF

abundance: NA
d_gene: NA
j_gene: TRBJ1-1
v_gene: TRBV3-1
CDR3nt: TGTGCCAGCAGCCAAGATCTCCGACAGCGTTCGGGGTGGACCACTGAAGCTTTCTTT
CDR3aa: CASSQDLRQRSGWTTEAFF

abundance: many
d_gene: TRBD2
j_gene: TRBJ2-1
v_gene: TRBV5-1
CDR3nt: TGCGCCAGCAGCTTGGCTACTAGCGGGAGGAGTGAGCAGTTCTTC
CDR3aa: CASSLATSGRSEQFF

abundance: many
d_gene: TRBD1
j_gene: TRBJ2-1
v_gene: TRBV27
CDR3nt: TGTGCCAGCAATTACGGACAGGGCTACAATGAGCAGTTCTTC
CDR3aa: CASNYGQGYNEQFF

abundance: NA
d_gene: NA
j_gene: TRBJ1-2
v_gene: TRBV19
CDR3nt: TGTGCCAGTAAGGGCAGACCCTATGGCTACACCTTC
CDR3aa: CASKGRPYGYTF

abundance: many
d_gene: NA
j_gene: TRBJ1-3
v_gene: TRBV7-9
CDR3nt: TGTGCCAGCAGCTCCCTCCGCCAGACAGTTGGAAACACCATATATTTT
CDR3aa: CASSSLRQTVGNTIYF

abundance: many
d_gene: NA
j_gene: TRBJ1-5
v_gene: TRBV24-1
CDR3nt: TGTGCCACCAGTGGGACAGCTAGCAATCAGCCCCAGCATTTT
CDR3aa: CATSGTASNQPQHF

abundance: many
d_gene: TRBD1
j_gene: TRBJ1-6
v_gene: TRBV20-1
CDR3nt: TGCAGTGCCCGACGAGGGACAGGGGGCATCTATAATTCACCCCTCCACTTT
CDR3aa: CSARRGTGGIYNSPLHF

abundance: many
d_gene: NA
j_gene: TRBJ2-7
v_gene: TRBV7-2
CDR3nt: TGTGCCAGCAGCTTAGTTGGGACCTCGGGCTACGAGCAGTACTTC
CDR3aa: CASSLVGTSGYEQYF

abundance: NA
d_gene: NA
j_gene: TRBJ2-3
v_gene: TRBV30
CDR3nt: TGTGCCTGGGGGTACGGGGGGCAAATAGGGGATACGCAGTATTTT
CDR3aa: CAWGYGGQIGDTQYF

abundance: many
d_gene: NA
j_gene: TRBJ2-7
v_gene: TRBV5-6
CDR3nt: TGTGCCAGCAGCGCGGGATCGTACGAGCAGTACTTC
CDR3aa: CASSAGSYEQYF

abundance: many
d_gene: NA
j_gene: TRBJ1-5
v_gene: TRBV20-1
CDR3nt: TGCAGTGCTTGGGTTGGGGGTACTAGCAATCAGCCCCAGCATTTT
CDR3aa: CSAWVGGTSNQPQHF

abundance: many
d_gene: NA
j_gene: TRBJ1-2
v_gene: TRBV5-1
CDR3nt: TGCGCCAGCAGCCGAGGCACAGGGTTGAATGGCTACACCTTC
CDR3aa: CASSRGTGLNGYTF

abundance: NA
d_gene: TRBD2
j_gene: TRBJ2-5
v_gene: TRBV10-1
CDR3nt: TGCGCCAGCAGTCCCCTAGGGCTAGCGGGGGAAGAGACCCAGTACTTC
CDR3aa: CASSPLGLAGEETQYF

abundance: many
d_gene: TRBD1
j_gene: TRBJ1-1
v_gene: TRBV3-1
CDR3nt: TGTGCCAGCAGCCAAGTTTTAGGACAGGGGGACACTGAAGCTTTCTTT
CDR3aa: CASSQVLGQGDTEAFF

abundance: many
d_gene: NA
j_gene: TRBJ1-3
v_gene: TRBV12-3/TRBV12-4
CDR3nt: TGTGCCAGCATTCCAAGTGGAAACACCATATATTTT
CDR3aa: CASIPSGNTIYF

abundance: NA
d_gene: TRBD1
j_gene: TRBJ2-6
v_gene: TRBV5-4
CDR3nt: TGTGCCAGCAGCTTTAAGGACAGGGGGATCTCTGGGGCCAACGTCCTGACTTTC
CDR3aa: CASSFKDRGISGANVLTF

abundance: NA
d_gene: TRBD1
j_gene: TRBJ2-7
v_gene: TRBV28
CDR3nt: TGTGCCAGCGGCTCGGGACAGGGTATCAACGAGCAGTACTTC
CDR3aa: CASGSGQGINEQYF

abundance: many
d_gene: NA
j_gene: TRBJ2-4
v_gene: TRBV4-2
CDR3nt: TGTGCCAGCAGCCAAGATCGAGGAGGAACTTTCTTC
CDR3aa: CASSQDRGGTFF

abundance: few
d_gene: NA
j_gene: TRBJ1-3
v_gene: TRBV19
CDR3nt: TGTGCCAGTAGTGCTTGGACAGTTGCCATAAGCTCTGGAAACACCATATATTTT
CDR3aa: CASSAWTVAISSGNTIYF

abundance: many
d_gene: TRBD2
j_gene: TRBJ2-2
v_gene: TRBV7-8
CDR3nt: TGTGCCAGCAGGCCCCATGGACTAGCGGGGGGGCCGGTCACCGGGGAGCTGTTTTTT
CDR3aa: CASRPHGLAGGPVTGELFF

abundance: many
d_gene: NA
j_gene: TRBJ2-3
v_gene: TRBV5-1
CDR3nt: TGCGCCAGCAGCTTACGACCGTCCCCAGATACGCAGTATTTT
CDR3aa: CASSLRPSPDTQYF

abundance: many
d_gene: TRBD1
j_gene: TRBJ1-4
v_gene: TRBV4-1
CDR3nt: TGCGCCAGCAGCCAGTTTACCGGGACAGGGGATGAAAAACTGTTTTTT
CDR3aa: CASSQFTGTGDEKLFF

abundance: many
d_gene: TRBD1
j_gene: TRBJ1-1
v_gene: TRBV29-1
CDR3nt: TGCAGCGGGGCAGGGGGCATGAACACTGAAGCTTTCTTT
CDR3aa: CSGAGGMNTEAFF

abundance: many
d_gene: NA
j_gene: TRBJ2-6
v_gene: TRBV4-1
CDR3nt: TGCGCCAGCAGCCAAGATAGGTCGGGATCTGGGGCCAACGTCCTGACTTTC
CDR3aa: CASSQDRSGSGANVLTF

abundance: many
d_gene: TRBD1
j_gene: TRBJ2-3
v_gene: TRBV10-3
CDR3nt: TGTGCCATCAGCGACAGGGGGCCGGGGACGCAGTATTTT
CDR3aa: CAISDRGPGTQYF